This TCR beta chain comes out of a study of T cells in Graves' hyperthyroidism and ophthalmopathy. RNA transcripts served as the template for amplifying TCR beta CDR3 regions. A set of HTBI primers served as the primers for a first-round RT-PCR of the TCR CDR3. TCRdb re-analysed the multiplex PCR reads in MiXCR, keeping a single row per CDR3 protein. There are approximately 400,000 distinct CDR3 sequences in the sample; under 20% occur only once, and 35% to 50% lies in the top ten. In making diagnoses, clinical symptoms, serum thyroxine and TRAb, thyroid ultrasound and orbital computed tomography were all used. Germline V gene lookup returns CDR1 MRHNA and CDR2 SNTAGT. The CDR3 has 14 amino acids. After removal of 0 bases from V and 6 bases from J, the junction contained 2 bases not matched to a gene. Study results and limitations: The model's output predicted ophthalmopathy at a median of 6.5 months prior to onset. Through a model of 13 V-J features, ophthalmopathy was separated from stable hyperthyroidism. Blood held most thyroid clonotypes expanded above 0.001 frequency.

Concerning this clonotype: The antigen is not known.

Material: blood. The V gene is TRBV6-4, the J gene TRBJ1-5; 7 bases match TRBD1. This TCR derives from a man younger than 35 with Graves' ophthalmopathy. The CDR3 nucleotides read TGTGCCAGCAGTGACTCGGCAGGGGGTCAGCCCCAGCATTTT. Encoded protein: CASSDSAGGQPQHF.